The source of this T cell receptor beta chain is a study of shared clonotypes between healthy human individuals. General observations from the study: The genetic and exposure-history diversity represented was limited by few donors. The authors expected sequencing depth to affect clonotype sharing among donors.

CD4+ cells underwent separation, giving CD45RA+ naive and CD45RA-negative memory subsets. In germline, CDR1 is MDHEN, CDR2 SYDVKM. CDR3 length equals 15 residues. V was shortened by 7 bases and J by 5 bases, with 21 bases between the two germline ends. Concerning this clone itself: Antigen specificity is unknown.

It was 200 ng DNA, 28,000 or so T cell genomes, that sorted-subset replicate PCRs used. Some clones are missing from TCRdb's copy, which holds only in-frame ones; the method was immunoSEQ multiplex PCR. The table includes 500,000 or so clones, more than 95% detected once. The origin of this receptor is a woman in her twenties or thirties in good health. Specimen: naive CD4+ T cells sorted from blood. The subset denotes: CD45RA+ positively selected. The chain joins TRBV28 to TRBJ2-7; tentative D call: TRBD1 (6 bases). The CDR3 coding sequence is TGTGCCAGCACCCCAATTCTGGGTGCAGGGGACGAGCAGTACTTC. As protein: CASTPILGAGDEQYF.